This TCR beta chain emerged from a study of long-term antiretroviral therapy in people with HIV. The overall study: The study's earliest collections predate the 2015 immediate-ART recommendation by about a decade.

This CDR3 region has 14 residues. CDR1 is SQVTM, CDR2 ANQGSEA, per germline. V trimming: 4 bases; J trimming: 0 bases; junction bases outside the gene matches: 3. As regards this clone: Its antigen is as yet unknown.

Whole-study results and caveats: All time points showed a repertoire dominated by clones expanded before ART. Diversity went up after ART and still fell short of transplant donor controls.

Researchers report immunoSEQ v3.0 was run at survey level. Profiled with immunoSEQ multiplex PCR; TCRdb holds only in-frame clones, not every one. The sample records 20,000 to 25,000 clones, roughly 80% being singletons. Sequences were derived from unsorted PBMCs, sampled 1.1 years before starting antiretroviral therapy. The chain couples TRBV29-1 to TRBJ2-7; 10 nucleotides line up with TRBD2. This sequence originates from a woman aged 40 to 55 with HIV. The DNA of the CDR3 is TGCAGCGTTGCTAGGACTAGCGGCTCCTACGAGCAGTACTTC. The encoded protein is CSVARTSGSYEQYF.